This entry lists 10 T cell receptor beta chains sequenced from one sample in a study of shared clonotypes between healthy human individuals. TCRdb's table, derived via immunoSEQ multiplex PCR, lists solely in-frame clones and lacks some. The sample includes approximately 1.5 million clones, 98% to 99% seen only once; the top ten take over 0.3%. Sequencing was done on a sample of naive CD4+ T cells sorted from blood. Subset of the sample: CD45RA+ positively selected. Receptors originate from a man younger than 45 in good health.

The V gene is TRBV7-2, the J gene TRBJ2-7; D is possibly TRBD2 (6 bases). The CDR3 has 13 amino acids. With 5 bases removed from V and 2 bases from J, the gap between germline ends came to 10 bases. Germline loops: CDR1 SGHTA, CDR2 FQGNSA. The CDR3 region has the DNA TGTGCCAGCAGCAGGCGGGGCACCTACGAGCAGTACTTC. Translation: CASSRRGTYEQYF.

This chain joins TRBV7-9 and TRBJ2-3; no definite D call. This CDR3 has 12 residues. Germline lookup yields CDR1 SEHNR and CDR2 FQNEAQ (reference sequence). Between the trimmed V and J ends, which lost 7 bases and 4 bases, there was a span of 9 bases. CDR3 residues: CASIRPPDTQYF. The CDR3 DNA sequence: TGTGCCAGCATACGCCCCCCAGATACGCAGTATTTT.

The rearrangement links TRBV20-1 to TRBJ1-4; D is uncertain. CDR1 and CDR2 (germline): DFQATT, SNEGSKA (reference sequence). V gave up 4 bases and J gave up 8 bases, with 5 bases separating them. The CDR3 runs 10 residues. The CDR3 reads CSAIGEKLFF. The DNA of the CDR3 is TGCAGTGCTATAGGCGAAAAACTGTTTTTT.

This chain uses TRBV7-2 with TRBJ1-1; 8 nucleotides match TRBD1. Losses at the gene ends were 1 base for V and 1 base for J; bases not matched to a gene: 8. Germline V gene sequence: CDR1 SGHTA, CDR2 FQGNSA. This CDR3 has 17 residues. The CDR3, as DNA: TGTGCCAGCAGCTTAGTTGGACAGGGAAGGGGGAACACTGAAGCTTTCTTT. Encoded protein: CASSLVGQGRGNTEAFF.

The chain links TRBV5-4 to TRBJ2-7; 10 bases align to TRBD2. Looked up from germline, CDR1 is SGHNT and CDR2 is YYREEE (reference sequence). This CDR3 is built from 16 residues. Trimming removed 4 bases from V and 4 bases from J; junction bases left unmatched: 11. The chain's CDR3 is CASSRRLAGTLYEQYF. The DNA for the CDR3 is TGTGCCAGCAGCAGGCGACTAGCGGGCACCCTATACGAGCAGTACTTC.

The CDR3 nucleotides are TGTGCCAGCAGTATTAATAGCCACGACGACTACGAGCAGTACTTC. Its protein product is CASSINSHDDYEQYF. The chain links TRBV28 to TRBJ2-7; D ambiguous. V gave up 5 bases and J gave up 3 bases, with 17 bases separating them. Germline CDR1 reads MDHEN; CDR2 reads SYDVKM. The CDR3 sequence is 15 residues long.

This clone was observed once. CDR3 protein: CASRRTSTDTQYF. In DNA form, the CDR3 reads TGTGCCAGCAGACGGACTAGCACAGATACGCAGTATTTT. This chain links TRBV6-4 with TRBJ2-3, with TRBD2 as a possible D gene (5 bases). This CDR3 comprises 13 residues. The germline V gene encodes CDR1 MRHNA and CDR2 SNTAGT. V was cut by 6 bases and J by 0 bases, with 7 bases left in between.

The chain joins TRBV14 to TRBJ2-3; D possibly corresponds to TRBD2 (6 bases). CDR3 length: 19 residues. V was cut by 0 bases and J by 1 base, with 20 bases left in between. Germline V gene sequence: CDR1 SGHDN, CDR2 FVKESK. The CDR3 loop is CASSQDPRDFGTRTDTQYF. The CDR3 DNA follows: TGTGCCAGCAGCCAAGACCCCAGGGACTTCGGAACTCGCACAGATACGCAGTATTTT.

This clone was observed a single time. This chain connects TRBV7-9 to TRBJ2-1; TRBD2 matches at 9 bases. Germline V gives CDR1 SEHNR, CDR2 FQNEAQ (reference sequence). The CDR3 runs 16 residues. J gave up 2 bases and V 5 bases, and 7 bases lay outside the gene matches. CDR3: CASSPIAGVTYNEQFF. The CDR3 DNA reads as TGTGCCAGCAGCCCGATAGCGGGAGTGACCTACAATGAGCAGTTCTTC.

This clone was counted a few times. The chain combines TRBV27 with TRBJ2-7; TRBD1 agrees at 11 bases. The V and J ends lost 6 bases and 4 bases, in that order; junction bases with no gene match: 8. CDR1 and CDR2 (germline): MNHEY, SMNVEV (reference sequence). The length of the CDR3 is 15 residues. CDR3 nucleotides: TGTGCCAGCAGACGGGGGACAGGGGGTCGGTACGAGCAGTACTTC. This gives the protein CASRRGTGGRYEQYF.